The sequence of this TCR beta chain was determined in a study of cytomegalovirus exposure and HLA in healthy donors. Study as a whole: Early release data held some 79 million unique TCRs from HLA-typed donors. General study results and limits: TCR beta chain V- and J-gene trimming was linked, in a later analysis, to a missense variant in DCLRE1C.

Germline loops: CDR1 MDHEN, CDR2 SYDVKM. The CDR3 covers 14 residues. V lost 6 bases and J lost 4, with 13 bases in between. In the case of this clone: The antigen remains unidentified.

PCR primers comprised 60 Vbeta and 13 Jbeta primers. The table came from immunoSEQ multiplex PCR; TCRdb's copy has only in-frame clones and leaves some out. The sample has about 65,000 clones; 70% to 85% are singletons. The rearrangement joins TRBV28 to TRBJ2-1, with D possibly matching TRBD2 (5 bases). The sample comprised PBMCs. This sequence originates from a girl aged 5-17 years in good health and CMV-seropositive. The CDR3 is CASRNLAAYNEQFF. CDR3 DNA sequence: TGTGCCAGCAGAAACCTAGCAGCGTACAATGAGCAGTTCTTC.